This passage covers 15 T cell receptor beta chains from one sample sequenced in a study of Ad26.COV2.S vaccination and SARS-CoV-2 variants. The treatment: 15 to 20 received Ad26.COV2.S at low or high dose, single or two shots; 5 received placebo; per-sample allocation not given. Each sample was drawn 63 days after the first injection (of vaccine or placebo). Profiled with immunoSEQ multiplex PCR; TCRdb holds only in-frame clones, not every one. The table shows hundreds of thousands of clones, with roughly 90% occurring only once. Material: peripheral blood, obtained in a trial of Ad26.COV2.S vaccine versus placebo. All receptors come from a person between 18 and 65 years old who received the Ad26.COV2.S COVID-19 vaccine or a placebo.

This chain links TRBV6-5 with TRBJ2-2; 9 bases line up with TRBD2. CDR1 and CDR2 from the germline V gene are MNHEY and SVGAGI. This CDR3 region has 14 residues. The V gene end was trimmed by 6 bases and the J gene end by 7 bases; junction bases not matched to a gene: 6. Here the CDR3 reads CASRPSGTGGELFF. The CDR3 coding sequence is TGTGCCAGCAGACCTAGCGGGACGGGCGGGGAGCTGTTTTTT.

The genes are TRBV7-9 and TRBJ2-7, with TRBD1 as a possible D gene (6 bases). The V end lost 6 bases, the J end lost 3 bases, and 18 bases lay between the germline ends. CDR3 length: 15 residues. The germline gives CDR1 SEHNR, CDR2 FQNEAQ (reference sequence). The CDR3 reads CASRSQGTYGYEQYF. The DNA for the CDR3 is TGTGCCAGCAGATCCCAGGGGACCTATGGCTACGAGCAGTACTTC.

The J gene is TRBJ1-1, the V gene TRBV3-1 (or the pseudogene TRBV3-2); no definite D call. From germline, CDR1 is LGHDT and CDR2 YNNKEL (reference sequence). This CDR3 has 13 residues. V was cut by 0 bases and J by 11 bases, with 13 bases left in between. CDR3 DNA: TGTGCCAGCAGCCAAGATTTACGGGGTCGGGCTTTCTTT. It translates to CASSQDLRGRAFF.

This sequence joins TRBV19 and TRBJ1-5; 9 bases fit TRBD1. Germline assignment: CDR1 LNHDA and CDR2 SQIVND (reference sequence). The CDR3 sequence is 14 residues long. J was trimmed by 8 bases and V by 6 bases; bases with no gene match: 8. The CDR3 loop is CASSWTGAEEPQHF. The CDR3 DNA is TGTGCCAGTAGCTGGACAGGGGCAGAGGAGCCCCAGCATTTT.

This chain links TRBV20-1 with TRBJ2-5, with D perhaps matching TRBD2 (5 bases). The germline gives CDR1 DFQATT, CDR2 SNEGSKA (reference sequence). The V gene lost 3 bases and the J gene lost 5 bases, with 7 bases spanning the gap. The CDR3 is 11 amino acids. CDR3 DNA: TGCAGTGCTAGGGCGGGCGAGACCCAGTACTTC. The encoded protein is CSARAGETQYF.

The chain recombines TRBV5-1 with TRBJ2-7; D may be TRBD1 (5 bases). CDR3 length: 14 amino acids. The V end was cut by 0 bases, the J end by 3 bases, with 10 bases between. Germline V gene sequence: CDR1 SGHRS, CDR2 YFSETQ. CDR3 DNA sequence: TGCGCCAGCAGCTTGGGGAGAGACAGCTACGAGCAGTACTTC. Its protein product is CASSLGRDSYEQYF.

The rearrangement uses TRBV27 and TRBJ1-5, with D possibly matching TRBD1 (6 bases). The CDR3 is made up of 15 amino acids. Germline V lookup: CDR1 MNHEY, CDR2 SMNVEV (reference sequence). Between the trimmed V and J ends, which lost 6 bases and 5 bases, there was a span of 17 bases. The CDR3 is CASRPTNRDYQPQHF. Written as DNA, the CDR3 is TGTGCCAGCAGACCAACCAACAGGGACTATCAGCCCCAGCATTTT.

The chain is built from TRBV28 and TRBJ1-1, with 8 positions matching TRBD1. V was clipped by 5 bases and J by 5 bases; unmatched bases: 13. In germline, CDR1 is MDHEN, CDR2 SYDVKM. This CDR3 has 16 residues. CDR3 region: CASSARQGNYGTEAFF. CDR3 DNA: TGTGCCAGCAGTGCCCGACAGGGGAATTACGGGACTGAAGCTTTCTTT.

This chain uses TRBV13 with TRBJ2-1; 13 positions match TRBD2. The length of the CDR3 is 15 residues. J was trimmed by 9 bases and V by 3 bases; bases with no gene match: 5. CDR1 and CDR2 from the germline V gene are PRHDT and FYEKMQ (reference sequence). The CDR3: CASSFPGLAGSEQFF. The CDR3 region has the DNA TGTGCCAGCAGCTTCCCGGGACTAGCGGGGAGTGAGCAGTTCTTC.

A word on this clone: Sequence at one end of the junction differs from germline and may be a read error. The chain links TRBV19 to TRBJ2-7, with 13 positions matching TRBD2. Germline CDR1 LNHDA, CDR2 SQIVND (reference sequence). The CDR3 contains 16 residues. Here the CDR3 DNA reads TGTGCCAGTAGTCACGGGGGGACTAGCGGGATTGTAGAGCAGTGCTTC. As protein: CASSHGGTSGIVEQCF.

The rearrangement links TRBV14 to TRBJ2-7; D gene uncertain. V lost 3 bases, J lost 1 base, and 10 bases lay in between. Germline V gene data show CDR1 as SGHDN and CDR2 as FVKESK. This CDR3 has 14 amino acids. The CDR3 loop reads CASSQSPRSYEQYF. Here the CDR3 DNA reads TGTGCCAGCAGCCAGTCCCCCAGATCCTACGAGCAGTACTTC.

The rearrangement uses TRBV28 and TRBJ1-3; 7 bases match TRBD1. Germline V CDR1 and CDR2: MDHEN, SYDVKM. The CDR3 runs 15 residues. V was clipped by 4 bases and J by 0 bases; unmatched bases: 3. The CDR3 loop is CASSSPGGSGNTIYF. DNA for the CDR3: TGTGCCAGCAGTTCCCCAGGGGGCTCTGGAAACACCATATATTTT.

The rearrangement joins TRBV4-2 to TRBJ1-4, with TRBD1 matching 7 bases. V was pared by 1 base and J by 5 bases, with 7 bases of the junction left unmatched. The CDR3 is made up of 16 amino acids. From germline, CDR1 is LGHNA and CDR2 YNFKEQ. The DNA for the CDR3 is TGTGCCAGCAGCCAAGGGACAGGCGGGATAAATGAAAAACTGTTTTTT. Amino acids: CASSQGTGGINEKLFF.

This chain connects TRBV7-9 to TRBJ2-3, with 11 bases fitting TRBD2. The V gene's germline CDR1 is SEHNR and CDR2 FQNEAQ (reference sequence). Trimming at V came to 7 bases and at J to 4 bases, leaving 7 bases not matched to a gene. CDR3 size: 15 residues. The CDR3 nucleotides read TGTGCCAGCATCGTACTAGCGGGAGCTTCAGATACGCAGTATTTT. Protein: CASIVLAGASDTQYF.

The chain carries TRBV13 and TRBJ1-1; no definite D call. Trimming removed 5 bases at V and 8 bases at J, with 18 bases between. Germline V gene data show CDR1 as PRHDT and CDR2 as FYEKMQ (reference sequence). This CDR3 is built from 14 residues. As DNA, the CDR3 is TGTGCCAGCAGCCCCACGTCGGGGAAGAAAGAAGCTTTCTTT. This gives the protein CASSPTSGKKEAFF.